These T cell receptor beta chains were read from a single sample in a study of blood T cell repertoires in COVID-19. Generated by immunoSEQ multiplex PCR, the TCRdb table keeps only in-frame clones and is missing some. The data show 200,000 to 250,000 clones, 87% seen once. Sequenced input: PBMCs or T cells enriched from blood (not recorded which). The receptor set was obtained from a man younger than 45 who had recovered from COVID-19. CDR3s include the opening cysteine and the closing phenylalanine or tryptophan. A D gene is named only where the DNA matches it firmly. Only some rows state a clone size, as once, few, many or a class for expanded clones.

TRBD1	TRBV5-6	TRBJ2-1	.	CASSHPIVGQAGNEQFF	TGTGCCAGCAGCCACCCCATCGTGGGACAGGCGGGCAATGAGCAGTTCTTC
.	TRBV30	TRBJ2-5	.	CAWSGEIQETQYF	TGTGCCTGGAGTGGGGAGATACAAGAGACCCAGTACTTC
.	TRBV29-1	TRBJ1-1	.	CSVEDSRSDTEAFF	TGCAGCGTTGAAGATTCACGATCGGACACTGAAGCTTTCTTT
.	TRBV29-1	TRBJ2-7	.	CSVALSYEQYF	TGCAGCGTTGCCCTCTCCTACGAGCAGTACTTC
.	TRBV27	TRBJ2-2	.	CASSSWNTGELFF	TGTGCCAGCAGTTCTTGGAACACCGGGGAGCTGTTTTTT
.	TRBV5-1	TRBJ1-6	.	CASSLAGRSPLHF	TGCGCCAGCAGCTTAGCAGGGAGGTCACCCCTCCACTTT
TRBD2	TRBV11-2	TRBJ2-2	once	CASSLDTSGFSTNTGELFF	TGTGCCAGCAGCCTCGATACTAGCGGGTTTTCTACGAACACCGGGGAGCTGTTTTTT
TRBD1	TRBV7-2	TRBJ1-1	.	CASSLWGQVNTEAFF	TGTGCCAGCAGCTTATGGGGACAGGTGAACACTGAAGCTTTCTTT
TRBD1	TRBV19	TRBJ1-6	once	CASSDRGENSPLHF	TGTGCCAGTAGTGACAGGGGGGAGAATTCACCCCTCCACTTT
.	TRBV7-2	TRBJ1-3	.	CASSSLDWYSGNTIYF	TGTGCCAGCAGCTCCCTGGACTGGTACTCTGGAAACACCATATATTTT
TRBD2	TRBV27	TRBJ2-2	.	CASTLSNRGGTGELFF	TGTGCCAGCACTCTAAGCAACCGCGGGGGCACCGGGGAGCTGTTTTTT
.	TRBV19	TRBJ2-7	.	CASSPRQVSGEQYF	TGTGCCAGTAGTCCTCGACAGGTATCGGGCGAGCAGTACTTC
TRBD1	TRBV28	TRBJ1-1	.	CASSTTGSGTTEAFF	TGTGCCAGCAGCACGACAGGGTCGGGGACAACTGAAGCTTTCTTT
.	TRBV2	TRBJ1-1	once	CASSSTTRGEAFF	TGTGCCAGCAGTTCAACAACCCGGGGTGAAGCTTTCTTT
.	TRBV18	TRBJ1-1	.	CASSPATGFFTEAFF	TGTGCCAGCTCACCAGCTACAGGGTTCTTTACTGAAGCTTTCTTT
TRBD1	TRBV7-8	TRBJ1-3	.	CASSSGTGAGNTIYF	TGTGCCAGCAGCTCCGGGACAGGGGCTGGAAACACCATATATTTT
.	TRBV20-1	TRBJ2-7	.	CSASRAEQYF	TGCAGTGCTAGCAGGGCCGAGCAGTACTTC
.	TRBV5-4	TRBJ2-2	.	CASSLPRGTNTGELFF	TGTGCCAGCAGCCTACCGAGGGGGACGAACACCGGGGAGCTGTTTTTT
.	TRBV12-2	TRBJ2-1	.	CASRPIAGEDYEQFF	TGTGCAAGTCGCCCCATAGCGGGAGAGGACTATGAGCAGTTCTTC
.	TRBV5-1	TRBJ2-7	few	CASTDRAGGEQYF	TGCGCCAGCACTGACAGGGCGGGAGGCGAGCAGTACTTC
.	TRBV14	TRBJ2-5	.	CASSPGPTLGETQYF	TGTGCCAGCAGCCCCGGCCCCACACTCGGGGAGACCCAGTACTTC
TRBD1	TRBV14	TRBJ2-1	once	CASSQLKTGLDEQFF	TGTGCCAGCAGCCAACTTAAGACAGGGCTAGATGAGCAGTTCTTC
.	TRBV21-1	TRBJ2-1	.	CPGWEVGATYNEQFF	TGTCCGGGTTGGGAAGTGGGAGCCACTTACAATGAGCAGTTCTTC
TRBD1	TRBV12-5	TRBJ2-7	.	CASGLQGQQGTAYEQYF	TGTGCTAGTGGTTTACAGGGGCAACAGGGGACGGCCTACGAGCAGTACTTC
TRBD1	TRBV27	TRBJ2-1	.	CASSLTGTVYNEQFF	TGTGCCAGCAGTCTCACCGGGACAGTATACAATGAGCAGTTCTTC
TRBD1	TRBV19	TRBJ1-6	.	CASSSLGDRVNPLHF	TGTGCCAGTAGTAGTCTTGGGGACAGGGTGAATCCCCTCCACTTT
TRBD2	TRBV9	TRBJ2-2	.	CASSPRTSGGANTGELFF	TGTGCCAGCAGCCCTCGGACTAGCGGGGGGGCGAACACCGGGGAGCTGTTTTTT
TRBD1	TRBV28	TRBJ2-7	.	CASSPSRTGSTYEQYF	TGTGCCAGCAGCCCCTCCCGGACAGGCTCGACCTACGAGCAGTACTTC
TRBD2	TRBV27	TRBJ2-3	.	CASSYYGLAGGLSDTDTQYF	TGTGCCAGCAGCTATTACGGACTAGCGGGAGGGCTATCGGACACAGATACGCAGTATTTT
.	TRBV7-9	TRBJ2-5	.	CASSRGQQETQYF	TGTGCCAGCAGCCGCGGACAGCAAGAGACCCAGTACTTC
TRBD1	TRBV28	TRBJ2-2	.	CASRPTGGSTGELFF	TGTGCCAGCAGGCCAACAGGGGGCAGCACCGGGGAGCTGTTTTTT
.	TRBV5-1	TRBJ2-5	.	CASSPDYSETQYF	TGCGCCAGCAGCCCGGACTATTCGGAGACCCAGTACTTC
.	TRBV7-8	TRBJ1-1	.	CASSLGRALNTEAFF	TGTGCCAGCAGCTTAGGCAGGGCCCTGAACACTGAAGCTTTCTTT
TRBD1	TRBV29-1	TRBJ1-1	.	CSAQGQGNTEAFF	TGCAGCGCACAGGGACAGGGGAACACTGAAGCTTTCTTT
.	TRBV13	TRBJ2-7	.	CASSAVQEEQYF	TGTGCCAGCAGCGCAGTACAGGAAGAGCAGTACTTC
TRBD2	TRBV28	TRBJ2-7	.	CASSNGFGIGLAISYEQYF	TGTGCCAGCAGTAACGGTTTCGGTATCGGACTAGCGATCTCCTACGAGCAGTACTTC
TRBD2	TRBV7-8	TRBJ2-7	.	CASSLALASGSPYEQYF	TGTGCCAGCAGCTTAGCGCTGGCTAGCGGGAGCCCCTACGAGCAGTACTTC
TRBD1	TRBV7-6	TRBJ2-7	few	CASSQGPPTGGIYEQYF	TGTGCCAGCAGCCAAGGGCCCCCTACAGGGGGAATATACGAGCAGTACTTC
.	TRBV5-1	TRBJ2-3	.	CASTGVSTDTQYF	TGCGCCAGCACAGGGGTTAGCACAGATACGCAGTATTTT
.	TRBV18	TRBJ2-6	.	CASSHSSGANVLTF	TGTGCCAGCTCACACAGTTCTGGGGCCAACGTCCTGACTTTC
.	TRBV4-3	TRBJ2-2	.	CASSQADRNTGELFF	TGCGCCAGCAGCCAAGCCGACAGAAACACCGGGGAGCTGTTTTTT
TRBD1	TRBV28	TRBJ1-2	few	CATQTGYGYTF	TGTGCCACCCAGACAGGGTACGGCTACACCTTC